This T cell receptor beta chain was documented in a study of T cell repertoires in ileal Crohn's disease. This clone came up once. Clones were read by immunoSEQ multiplex PCR, and TCRdb kept only the in-frame ones, dropping some. The sample shows approximately 15,000 clones, under 80% of them seen only once. The CDR3 sequence is 13 residues long. CDR1 is SGHTA, CDR2 FQGNSA, per germline. Germline trimming cut 5 bases from V and 7 bases from J; bases unmatched to any gene: 7. The TCR was taken from an adult with Crohn's disease. Sample: ileal tissue. The chain combines TRBV7-2 with TRBJ2-5; 7 bases are shared with TRBD2. As DNA, the CDR3 is TGTGCCAGCAGCCCACGGGGGGAAGGGACCCAGTACTTC. Encoded protein: CASSPRGEGTQYF.